The 16 T cell receptor beta chains given below trace back to one sample, sequenced in a study of T cells after yellow fever vaccination. TCRdb reprocessed the 5' RACE reads with MiXCR, giving one entry per CDR3 protein. The table records roughly 500,000 distinct CDR3 sequences, roughly 21% of them present only once. The material was PBMCs, obtained 15 days after the yellow fever booster vaccination. The receptors originated from a man aged 30 to 39 who received the YFV17D yellow fever vaccine.

V and J are TRBV20-1 and TRBJ2-7; 14 bases map to TRBD2. Unmatched junction bases numbered 7, after V lost 5 bases and J lost 7 bases. Germline-derived CDR1 and CDR2 are DFQATT and SNEGSKA (reference sequence). This CDR3 has 14 residues. CDR3 in amino acids: CSAEPGLAGGEQYF. In DNA form, the CDR3 reads TGCAGTGCTGAACCTGGACTAGCGGGAGGTGAGCAGTACTTC.

This clonotype was found a few times. The chain is built from TRBV27 and TRBJ2-1; 8 bases align to TRBD1. CDR1 MNHEY and CDR2 SMNVEV come from the germline V gene (reference sequence). The trim removed 6 bases at V and 9 bases at J, leaving 7 bases unmatched. The CDR3 runs 13 residues. CDR3 in amino acids: CASSMTGVGEQFF. CDR3 nucleotides: TGTGCCAGCAGCATGACAGGGGTTGGTGAGCAGTTCTTC.

This clonotype turned up a few times. CDR3 in DNA: TGTGCCAGCAGTTACAGAGGCTTGGGGGGTGAGCAGTTCTTC. This gives the protein CASSYRGLGGEQFF. This chain joins TRBV3-1 and TRBJ2-1, with a possible D match to TRBD2 (6 bases). The CDR3 length is 14 residues. V shed 6 bases and J shed 9 bases, with 18 bases lying between them. The germline CDR1 and CDR2 sequences are LGHDT and YNNKEL (reference sequence).

The rearrangement links TRBV28 to TRBJ2-5, with a weak D call TRBD1 (6 bases). The CDR3 is 13 amino acids. Germline CDR1 is MDHEN and CDR2 is SYDVKM. The V end was cut by 4 bases, the J end by 6 bases, with 12 bases between. As DNA, the CDR3 is TGTGCCAGCAGTTGGTCAGGGGAGAAGACCCAGTACTTC. This codes for CASSWSGEKTQYF.

This clonotype was observed a few times. The chain combines TRBV20-1 with TRBJ2-1; no firm D call. The CDR3 is 15 amino acids. V was clipped by 0 bases and J by 0 bases, with 9 bases between them. Germline V gene data show CDR1 as DFQATT and CDR2 as SNEGSKA (reference sequence). CDR3 nucleotides: TGCAGTGCTAGAGATCCGGGCAGCTCCTACAATGAGCAGTTCTTC. Protein: CSARDPGSSYNEQFF.

The J gene is TRBJ2-1, the V gene TRBV7-9; TRBD2 is a possible D gene (6 bases). This CDR3 has 17 amino acids. Germline values: CDR1 SEHNR, CDR2 FQNEAQ (reference sequence). V shed 1 base and J shed 0 bases, with 13 bases lying between them. The CDR3 reads CASSLVRSGSSYNEQFF. The CDR3 DNA reads TGTGCCAGCAGCTTAGTTCGATCCGGGAGCTCCTACAATGAGCAGTTCTTC.

The V and J genes are TRBV12-3 or TRBV12-4 and TRBJ2-7; TRBD2 aligns across 10 bases. V dropped 2 bases and J dropped 5; count of bases not matched to a gene: 3. This CDR3 has 14 residues. CDR3 in amino acids: CASSLRAGGHEQYF. In nucleotides, the CDR3 is TGTGCCAGCAGTTTAAGAGCGGGAGGGCACGAGCAGTACTTC.

The V gene is TRBV3-1, the J gene TRBJ2-2; the match to TRBD2 covers 8 bases. Germline V gene sequence: CDR1 LGHDT, CDR2 YNNKEL (reference sequence). V lost 4 bases to trimming and J lost 0 bases; unmatched junction nucleotides: 4. This CDR3 is built from 16 residues. The CDR3 coding sequence is TGTGCCAGCAGCCTAGATAGCGGGACGAACACCGGGGAGCTGTTTTTT. Its protein is CASSLDSGTNTGELFF.

CDR3 residues: CASSAPGYTGELFF. The CDR3 nucleotides are TGTGCCAGCAGCGCCCCAGGGTACACCGGGGAGCTGTTTTTT. This chain joins TRBV9 and TRBJ2-2; D may be TRBD1 (5 bases). V gave up 3 bases and J gave up 3 bases, with 9 bases separating them. CDR3 length: 14 residues. Germline values: CDR1 SGDLS, CDR2 YYNGEE.

V gene TRBV20-1 combines with J gene TRBJ2-7; D is perhaps TRBD2 (5 bases). V lost 7 bases to trimming and J lost 3 bases, with 10 bases between them. The CDR3 loop spans 11 amino acids. CDR1 is DFQATT and CDR2 is SNEGSKA in the germline V gene (reference sequence). The CDR3: CSGSSVYEQYF. Here the CDR3 DNA reads TGCAGTGGTAGTAGCGTCTACGAGCAGTACTTC.

This chain links TRBV9 with TRBJ2-1, with 9 positions matching TRBD1. This CDR3 has 15 residues. The germline V gene has CDR1 SGDLS and CDR2 YYNGEE. V lost 1 base and J lost 4; bases outside the gene matches: 3. The CDR3 nucleotides read TGTGCCAGCAGCGTAACAGGGGGCATTTACAATGAGCAGTTCTTC. Translated, it gives CASSVTGGIYNEQFF.

This clonotype was detected a few times. The gene calls are TRBV2 and TRBJ2-5, with D hard to call. Trimming left V 4 bases short and J 4 bases short, with 7 bases between. Germline CDR1 reads SNHLY; CDR2 reads FYNNEI. The CDR3 has 12 residues. Here the CDR3 reads CASSGYSETQYF. DNA of the CDR3: TGTGCCAGCAGTGGTTACTCAGAGACCCAGTACTTC.

The chain joins TRBV6-1 to TRBJ2-7; 9 nucleotides match TRBD2. Germline lookup yields CDR1 MNHNS and CDR2 SASEGT. CDR3 size: 15 residues. The trim removed 6 bases at V and 4 bases at J, leaving 10 bases unmatched. The CDR3 DNA sequence: TGTGCCAGCAGATCCGGGACTAGCCTTGTTTACGAGCAGTACTTC. Protein: CASRSGTSLVYEQYF.

The rearrangement uses TRBV20-1 and TRBJ2-2, with TRBD1 matching over 9 bases. The germline CDR1 and CDR2 sequences are DFQATT and SNEGSKA (reference sequence). J was trimmed by 4 bases and V by 4 bases; bases with no gene match: 4. This CDR3 spans 14 amino acids. This CDR3 is CSATGQGITGELFF. The DNA of the CDR3 is TGCAGTGCTACTGGACAGGGGATCACCGGGGAGCTGTTTTTT.

This chain uses TRBV7-9 with TRBJ2-3, with D possibly matching TRBD2 (7 bases). Trimming removed 5 bases at V and 0 bases at J, with 18 bases between. Germline values: CDR1 SEHNR, CDR2 FQNEAQ (reference sequence). The CDR3 contains 17 residues. The CDR3 sequence: CASSQAGTTTSTDTQYF. The CDR3 region has the DNA TGTGCCAGCAGCCAAGCGGGGACAACCACTAGCACAGATACGCAGTATTTT.

Only a few counts were recorded for this clonotype. The rearrangement links TRBV4-3 to TRBJ2-7; TRBD2 might be the D (6 bases). V was clipped by 0 bases and J by 3 bases, with 9 bases between them. The germline gives CDR1 LGHNA, CDR2 YSLEER. This CDR3 has 14 residues. Written as DNA, the CDR3 is TGCGCCAGCAGCCAAGACGCGGGAAACTACGAGCAGTACTTC. Translating it yields CASSQDAGNYEQYF.